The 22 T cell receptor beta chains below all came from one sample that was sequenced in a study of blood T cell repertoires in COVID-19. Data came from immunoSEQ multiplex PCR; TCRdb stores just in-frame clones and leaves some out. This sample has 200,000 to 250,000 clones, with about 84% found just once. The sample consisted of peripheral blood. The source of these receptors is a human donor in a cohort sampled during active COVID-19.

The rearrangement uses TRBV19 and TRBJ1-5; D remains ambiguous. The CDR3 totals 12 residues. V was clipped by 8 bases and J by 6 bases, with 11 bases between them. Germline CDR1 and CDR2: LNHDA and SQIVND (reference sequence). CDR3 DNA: TGTGCCAGTGCGTCCTCCCGTCAGCCCCAGCATTTT. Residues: CASASSRQPQHF.

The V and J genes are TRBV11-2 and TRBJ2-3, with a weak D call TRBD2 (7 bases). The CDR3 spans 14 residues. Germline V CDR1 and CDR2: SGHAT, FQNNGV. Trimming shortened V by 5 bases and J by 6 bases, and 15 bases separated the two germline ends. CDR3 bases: TGTGCCAGCAGCCGTCGGGGGGCCGGGGATACGCAGTATTTT. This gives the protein CASSRRGAGDTQYF.

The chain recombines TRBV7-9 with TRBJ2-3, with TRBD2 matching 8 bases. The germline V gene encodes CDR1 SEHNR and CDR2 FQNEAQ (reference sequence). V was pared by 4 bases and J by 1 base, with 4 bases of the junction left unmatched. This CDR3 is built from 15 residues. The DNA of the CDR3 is TGTGCCAGCAGCTCGGGACTAGTCCGCACAGATACGCAGTATTTT. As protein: CASSSGLVRTDTQYF.

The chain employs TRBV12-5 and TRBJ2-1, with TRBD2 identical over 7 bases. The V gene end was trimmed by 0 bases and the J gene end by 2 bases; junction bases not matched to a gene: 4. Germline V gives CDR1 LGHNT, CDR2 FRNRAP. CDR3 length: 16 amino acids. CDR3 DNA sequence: TGTGCTAGTGGTTTGGTACTGAGCGGGGCCTACAATGAGCAGTTCTTC. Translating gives CASGLVLSGAYNEQFF.

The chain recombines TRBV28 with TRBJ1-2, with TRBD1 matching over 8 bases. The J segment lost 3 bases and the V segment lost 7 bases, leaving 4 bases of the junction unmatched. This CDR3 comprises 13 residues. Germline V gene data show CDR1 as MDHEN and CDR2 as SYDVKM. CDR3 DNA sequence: TGTGCCAGCACCCTGGACAGGGACTATGGCTACACCTTC. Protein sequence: CASTLDRDYGYTF.

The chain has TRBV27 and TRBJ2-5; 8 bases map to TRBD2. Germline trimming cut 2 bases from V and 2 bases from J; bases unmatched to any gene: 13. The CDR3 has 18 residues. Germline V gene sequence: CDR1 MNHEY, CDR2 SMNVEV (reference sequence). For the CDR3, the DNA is TGTGCCAGCAGTTTAAATTCGTTGAGAAGCGGGGGACAAGAGACCCAGTACTTC. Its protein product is CASSLNSLRSGGQETQYF.

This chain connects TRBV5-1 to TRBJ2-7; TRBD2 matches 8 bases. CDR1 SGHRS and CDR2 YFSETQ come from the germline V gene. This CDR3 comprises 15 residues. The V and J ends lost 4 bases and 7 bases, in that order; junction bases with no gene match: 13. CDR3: CASSRGGGHHEEQYF. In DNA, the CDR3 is TGCGCCAGCAGCCGGGGGGGCGGACATCATGAGGAGCAGTACTTC.

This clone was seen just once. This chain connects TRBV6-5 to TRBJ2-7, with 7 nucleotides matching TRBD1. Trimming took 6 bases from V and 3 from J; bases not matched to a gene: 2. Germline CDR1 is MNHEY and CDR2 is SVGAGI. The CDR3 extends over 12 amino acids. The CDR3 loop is CASRTGYYEQYF. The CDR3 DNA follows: TGTGCCAGCAGGACAGGGTACTACGAGCAGTACTTC.

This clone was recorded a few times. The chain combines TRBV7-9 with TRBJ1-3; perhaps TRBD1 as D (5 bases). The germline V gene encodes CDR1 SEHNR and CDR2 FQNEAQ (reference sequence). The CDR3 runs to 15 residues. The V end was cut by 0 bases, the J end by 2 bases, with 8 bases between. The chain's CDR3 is CASSLAGVAGNTIYF. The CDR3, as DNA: TGTGCCAGCAGCTTAGCAGGGGTGGCTGGAAACACCATATATTTT.

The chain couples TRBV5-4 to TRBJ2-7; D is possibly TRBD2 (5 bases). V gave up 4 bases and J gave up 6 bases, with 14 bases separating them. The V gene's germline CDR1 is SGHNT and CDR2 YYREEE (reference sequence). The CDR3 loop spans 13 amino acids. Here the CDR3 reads CASSTGFEGEQYF. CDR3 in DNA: TGTGCCAGCAGCACGGGATTCGAAGGCGAGCAGTACTTC.

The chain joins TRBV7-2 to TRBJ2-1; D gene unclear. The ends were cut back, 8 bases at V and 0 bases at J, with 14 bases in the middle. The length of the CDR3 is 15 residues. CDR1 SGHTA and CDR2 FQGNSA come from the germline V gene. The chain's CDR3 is CASGSSASSYNEQFF. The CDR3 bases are TGTGCCAGCGGCTCGAGCGCAAGCTCCTACAATGAGCAGTTCTTC.

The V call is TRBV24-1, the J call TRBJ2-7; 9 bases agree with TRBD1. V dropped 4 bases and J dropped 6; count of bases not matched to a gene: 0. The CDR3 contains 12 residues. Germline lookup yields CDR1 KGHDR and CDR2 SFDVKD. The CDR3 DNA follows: TGTGCCACCAGTGAACAGGGGGCCGAGCAGTACTTC. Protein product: CATSEQGAEQYF.

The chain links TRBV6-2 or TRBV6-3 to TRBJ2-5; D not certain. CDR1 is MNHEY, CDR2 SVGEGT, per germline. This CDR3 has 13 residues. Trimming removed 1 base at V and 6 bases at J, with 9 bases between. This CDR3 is CASSYYERQTQYF. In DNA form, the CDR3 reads TGTGCCAGCAGTTACTATGAGAGGCAGACCCAGTACTTC.

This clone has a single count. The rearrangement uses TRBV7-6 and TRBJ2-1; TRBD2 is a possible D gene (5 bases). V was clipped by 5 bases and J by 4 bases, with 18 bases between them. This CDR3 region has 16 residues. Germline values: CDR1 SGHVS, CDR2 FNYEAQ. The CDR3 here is CASSLGMRGGYNEQFF. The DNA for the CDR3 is TGTGCCAGCAGCCTAGGAATGCGCGGAGGATACAATGAGCAGTTCTTC.

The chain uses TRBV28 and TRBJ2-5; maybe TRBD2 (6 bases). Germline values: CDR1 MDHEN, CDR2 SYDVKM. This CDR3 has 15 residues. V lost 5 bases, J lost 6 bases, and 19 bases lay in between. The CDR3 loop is CASSPEGRTKKTQYF. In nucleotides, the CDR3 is TGTGCCAGCAGTCCAGAGGGGAGGACAAAAAAGACCCAGTACTTC.

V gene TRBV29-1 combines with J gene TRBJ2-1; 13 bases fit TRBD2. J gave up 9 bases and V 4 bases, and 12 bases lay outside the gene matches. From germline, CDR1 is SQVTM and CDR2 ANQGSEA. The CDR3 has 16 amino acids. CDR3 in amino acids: CSVGVRRTSGSGEQFF. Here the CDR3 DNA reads TGCAGCGTTGGAGTTCGCCGGACTAGCGGGAGCGGTGAGCAGTTCTTC.

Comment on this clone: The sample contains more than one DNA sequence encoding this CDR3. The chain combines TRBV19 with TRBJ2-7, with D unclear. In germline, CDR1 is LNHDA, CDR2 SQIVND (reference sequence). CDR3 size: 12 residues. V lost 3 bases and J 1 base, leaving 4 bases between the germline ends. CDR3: CASSIGSYEQYF. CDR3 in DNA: TGTGCCAGTAGTATCGGGTCCTACGAGCAGTACTTC.

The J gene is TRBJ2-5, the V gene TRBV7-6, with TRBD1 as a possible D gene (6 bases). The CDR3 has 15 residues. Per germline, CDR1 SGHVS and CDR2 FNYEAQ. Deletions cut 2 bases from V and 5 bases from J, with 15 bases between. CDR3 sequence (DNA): TGTGCCAGCAGCTTAAAACAGGGATTGGGGGAGACCCAGTACTTC. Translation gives CASSLKQGLGETQYF.

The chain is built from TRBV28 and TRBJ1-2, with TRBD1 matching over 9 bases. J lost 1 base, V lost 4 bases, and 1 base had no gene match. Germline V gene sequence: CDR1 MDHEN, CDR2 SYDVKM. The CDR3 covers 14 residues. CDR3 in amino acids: CASSSDRGNYGYTF. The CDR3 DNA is TGTGCCAGCAGTTCGGACAGGGGTAACTATGGCTACACCTTC.

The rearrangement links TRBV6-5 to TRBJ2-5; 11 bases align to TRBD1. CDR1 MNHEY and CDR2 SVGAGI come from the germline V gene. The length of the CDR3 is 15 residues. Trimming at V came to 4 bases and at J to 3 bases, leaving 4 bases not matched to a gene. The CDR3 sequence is CASSSMGQGEETQYF. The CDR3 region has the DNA TGTGCCAGCAGTTCCATGGGACAGGGGGAAGAGACCCAGTACTTC.

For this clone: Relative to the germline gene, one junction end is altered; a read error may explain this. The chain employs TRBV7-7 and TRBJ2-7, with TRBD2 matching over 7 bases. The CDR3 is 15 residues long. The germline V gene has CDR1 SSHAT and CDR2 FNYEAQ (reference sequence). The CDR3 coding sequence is TGTGCTAGCAGCGTAAATAGCGGGCCCTCCTACGAGCAGTACTTC. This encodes CASSVNSGPSYEQYF.

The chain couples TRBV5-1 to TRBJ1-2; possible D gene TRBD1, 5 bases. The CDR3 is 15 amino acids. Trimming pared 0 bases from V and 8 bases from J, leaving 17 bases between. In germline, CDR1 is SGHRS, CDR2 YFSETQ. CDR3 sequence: CASSLDHPGTQGYTF. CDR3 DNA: TGCGCCAGCAGCTTGGACCACCCAGGGACTCAAGGCTACACCTTC.